This T cell receptor beta chain was identified in a study of blood T cell repertoires in COVID-19. About the research overall: The United States, Italy and Spain were the sources of the acute and convalescent COVID-19 samples. The cDNA or gDNA used as material had been derived from T cells, B-cell-depleted T cells, or PBMCs.

Germline CDR1 is KGHDR and CDR2 is SFDVKD. V lost 3 bases, J lost 5 bases, and 14 bases stayed unmatched. The CDR3 sequence is 17 residues long. In the study's own analysis: It was from reference gene primer amplification that nucleated cell counts were estimated. Only in-frame clones appear in the TCRdb table, and some are missing; sequencing was by immunoSEQ multiplex PCR. Clonal size and the V and J genes are those of that table, whereas D and trimming came from the DNA. Here the sample spans approximately 190,000 clones, around four fifths being singletons. The material sequenced was peripheral blood. This clonotype originated in a human donor in a cohort sampled during active COVID-19. The chain uses TRBV24-1 and TRBJ2-5; 7 bases fit TRBD1. The CDR3 DNA sequence: TGTGCCACCAGTGATCGGACAGGCCGGAGAGTGTCTGAGACCCAGTACTTC. Encoded protein: CATSDRTGRRVSETQYF.